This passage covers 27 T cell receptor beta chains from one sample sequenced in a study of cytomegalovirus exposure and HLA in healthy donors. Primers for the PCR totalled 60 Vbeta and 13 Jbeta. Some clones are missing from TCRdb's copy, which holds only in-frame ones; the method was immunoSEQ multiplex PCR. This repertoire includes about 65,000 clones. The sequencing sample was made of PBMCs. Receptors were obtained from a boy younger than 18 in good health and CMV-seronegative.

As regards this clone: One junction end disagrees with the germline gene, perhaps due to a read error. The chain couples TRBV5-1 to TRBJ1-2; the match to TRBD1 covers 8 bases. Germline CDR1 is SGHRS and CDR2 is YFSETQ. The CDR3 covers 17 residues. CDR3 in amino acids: CASTLLPRDRPKVGYTF. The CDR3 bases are TGCGCCAGCACCTTGTTGCCCAGGGACAGGCCAAAAGTTGGCTACACCTTC.

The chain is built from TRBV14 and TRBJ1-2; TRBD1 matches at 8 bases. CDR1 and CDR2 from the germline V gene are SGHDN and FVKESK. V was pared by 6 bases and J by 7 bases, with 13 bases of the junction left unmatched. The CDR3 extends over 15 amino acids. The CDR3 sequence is CASSPGQGFLFGYTF. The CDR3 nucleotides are TGTGCCAGCAGTCCCGGACAGGGATTTTTGTTTGGCTACACCTTC.

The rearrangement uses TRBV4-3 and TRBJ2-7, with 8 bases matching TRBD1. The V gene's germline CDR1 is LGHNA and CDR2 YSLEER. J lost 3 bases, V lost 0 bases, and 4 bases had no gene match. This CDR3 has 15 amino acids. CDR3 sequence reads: CASSQEEGQGYEQYF. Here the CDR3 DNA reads TGCGCCAGCAGCCAAGAGGAAGGACAGGGCTACGAGCAGTACTTC.

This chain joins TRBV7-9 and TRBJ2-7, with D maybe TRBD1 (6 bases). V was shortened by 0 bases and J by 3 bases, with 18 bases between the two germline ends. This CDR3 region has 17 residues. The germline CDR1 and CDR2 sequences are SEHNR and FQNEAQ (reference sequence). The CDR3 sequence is CASSLARGANRDYEQYF. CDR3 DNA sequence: TGTGCCAGCAGCTTAGCGAGGGGCGCCAACAGGGACTACGAGCAGTACTTC.

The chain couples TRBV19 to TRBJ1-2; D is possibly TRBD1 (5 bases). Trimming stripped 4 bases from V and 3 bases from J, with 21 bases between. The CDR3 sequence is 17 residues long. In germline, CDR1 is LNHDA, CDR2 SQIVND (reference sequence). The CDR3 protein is CASSTSTSGSIDYGYTF. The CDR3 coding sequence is TGTGCCAGTAGTACATCCACATCAGGGTCCATCGACTATGGCTACACCTTC.

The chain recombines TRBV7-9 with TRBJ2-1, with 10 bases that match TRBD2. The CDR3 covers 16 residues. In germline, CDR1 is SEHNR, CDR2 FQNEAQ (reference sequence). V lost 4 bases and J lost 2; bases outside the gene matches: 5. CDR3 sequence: CASSSLAGGTYNEQFF. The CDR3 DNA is TGTGCCAGCAGCTCGTTAGCGGGAGGAACCTACAATGAGCAGTTCTTC.

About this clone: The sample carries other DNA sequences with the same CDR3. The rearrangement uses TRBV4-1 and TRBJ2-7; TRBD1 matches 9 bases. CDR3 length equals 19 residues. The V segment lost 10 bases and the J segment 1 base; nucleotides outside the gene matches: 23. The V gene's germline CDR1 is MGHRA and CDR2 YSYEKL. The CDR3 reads CATRHLPGQGEKNSYEQYF. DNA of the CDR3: TGCGCCACCCGACACCTCCCGGGACAGGGCGAAAAGAATTCCTACGAGCAGTACTTC.

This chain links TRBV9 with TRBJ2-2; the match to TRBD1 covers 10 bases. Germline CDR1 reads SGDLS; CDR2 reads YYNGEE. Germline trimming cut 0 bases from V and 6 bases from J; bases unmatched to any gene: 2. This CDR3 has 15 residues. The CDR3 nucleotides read TGTGCCAGCAGCGTAGGCGGACAGGGGGCCGGGGAGCTGTTTTTT. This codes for CASSVGGQGAGELFF. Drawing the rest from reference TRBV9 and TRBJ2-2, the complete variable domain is DSGVTQTPKHLITATGQRVTLRCSPRSGDLSVYWYQQSLDQGLQFLIQYYNGEERAKGNILERFSAQQFPDLHSELNLSSLELGDSALYFCASSVGGQGAGELFFGEGSRLTVL.

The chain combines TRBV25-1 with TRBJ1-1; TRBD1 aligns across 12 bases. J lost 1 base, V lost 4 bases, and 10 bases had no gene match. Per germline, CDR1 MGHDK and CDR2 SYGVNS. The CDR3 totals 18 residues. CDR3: CASSGGQGAMGGNTEAFF. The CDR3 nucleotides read TGTGCCAGCAGTGGGGGACAGGGGGCAATGGGTGGGAACACTGAAGCTTTCTTT.

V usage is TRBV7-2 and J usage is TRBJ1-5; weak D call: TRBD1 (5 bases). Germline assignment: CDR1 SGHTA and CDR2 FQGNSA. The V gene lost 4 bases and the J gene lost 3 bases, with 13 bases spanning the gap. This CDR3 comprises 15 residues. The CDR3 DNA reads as TGTGCCAGCAGCTCCGCAGGGTCCCTCAATCAGCCCCAGCATTTT. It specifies CASSSAGSLNQPQHF.

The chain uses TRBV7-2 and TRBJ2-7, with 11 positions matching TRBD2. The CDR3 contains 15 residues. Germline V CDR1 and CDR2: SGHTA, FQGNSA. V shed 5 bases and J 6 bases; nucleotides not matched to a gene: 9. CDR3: CASSPQGLAAGEQYF. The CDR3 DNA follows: TGTGCCAGCAGCCCGCAGGGACTAGCGGCGGGCGAGCAGTACTTC.

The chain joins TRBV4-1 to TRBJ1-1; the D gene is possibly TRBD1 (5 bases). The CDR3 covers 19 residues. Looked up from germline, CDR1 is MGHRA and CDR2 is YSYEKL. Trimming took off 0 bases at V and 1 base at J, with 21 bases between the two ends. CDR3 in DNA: TGCGCCAGCAGCCAAGATCCCGGGGGGTGGGAGCCTGGGAACACTGAAGCTTTCTTT. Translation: CASSQDPGGWEPGNTEAFF.

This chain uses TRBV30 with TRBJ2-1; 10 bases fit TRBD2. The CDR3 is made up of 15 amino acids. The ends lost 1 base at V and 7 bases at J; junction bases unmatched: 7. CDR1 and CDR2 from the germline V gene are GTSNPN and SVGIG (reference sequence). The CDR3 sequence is CAWSALAGRANEQFF. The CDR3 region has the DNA TGTGCCTGGAGTGCACTAGCGGGAAGGGCGAATGAGCAGTTCTTC.

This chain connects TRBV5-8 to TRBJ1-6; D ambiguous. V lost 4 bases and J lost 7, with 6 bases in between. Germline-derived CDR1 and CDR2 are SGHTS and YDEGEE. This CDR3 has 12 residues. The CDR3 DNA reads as TGTGCCAGCAGCAGACTCAATTCACCCCTCCACTTT. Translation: CASSRLNSPLHF.

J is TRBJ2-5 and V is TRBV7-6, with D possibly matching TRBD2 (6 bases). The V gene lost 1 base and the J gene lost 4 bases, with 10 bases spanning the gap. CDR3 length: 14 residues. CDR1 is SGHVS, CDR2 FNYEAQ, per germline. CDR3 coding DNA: TGTGCCAGCAGCTTAGGGGCTAGCGTAGAGACCCAGTACTTC. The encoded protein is CASSLGASVETQYF.

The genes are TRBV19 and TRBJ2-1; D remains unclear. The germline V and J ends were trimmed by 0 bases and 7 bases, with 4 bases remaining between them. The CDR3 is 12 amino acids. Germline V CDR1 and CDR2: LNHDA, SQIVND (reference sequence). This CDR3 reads CASSIERNEQFF. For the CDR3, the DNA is TGTGCCAGTAGTATAGAGAGGAATGAGCAGTTCTTC.

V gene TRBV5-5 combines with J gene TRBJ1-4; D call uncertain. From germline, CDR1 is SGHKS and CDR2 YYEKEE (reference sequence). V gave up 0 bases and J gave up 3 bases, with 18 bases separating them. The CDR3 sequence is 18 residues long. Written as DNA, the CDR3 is TGTGCCAGCAGCTTGGCCTTGGCAGACCTTCGGGCTAATGAAAAACTGTTTTTT. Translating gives CASSLALADLRANEKLFF.

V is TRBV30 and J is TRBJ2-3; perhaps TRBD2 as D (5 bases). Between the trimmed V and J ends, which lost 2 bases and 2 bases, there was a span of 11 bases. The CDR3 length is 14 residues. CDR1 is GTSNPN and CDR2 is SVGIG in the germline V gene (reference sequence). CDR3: CAWSQTTSTDTQYF. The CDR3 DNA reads TGTGCCTGGAGTCAGACTACCTCCACAGATACGCAGTATTTT.

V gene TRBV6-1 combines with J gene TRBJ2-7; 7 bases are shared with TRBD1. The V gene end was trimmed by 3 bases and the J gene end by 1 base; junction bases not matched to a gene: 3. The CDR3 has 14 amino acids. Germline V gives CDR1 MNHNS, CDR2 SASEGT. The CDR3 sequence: CASSDPDRSYEQYF. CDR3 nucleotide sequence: TGTGCCAGCAGTGACCCGGACAGGTCCTACGAGCAGTACTTC.

The CDR3 is CATSRDSASGRDEQFF. The CDR3 DNA follows: TGTGCCACCAGCAGAGATTCGGCTAGCGGGAGGGATGAGCAGTTCTTC. The chain uses TRBV15 and TRBJ2-1, with TRBD2 identical over 12 bases. With V trimmed by 0 bases and J by 8 bases, 5 bases remained unmatched. Germline CDR1 reads LNHNV; CDR2 reads YYDKDF (reference sequence). This CDR3 spans 16 amino acids.

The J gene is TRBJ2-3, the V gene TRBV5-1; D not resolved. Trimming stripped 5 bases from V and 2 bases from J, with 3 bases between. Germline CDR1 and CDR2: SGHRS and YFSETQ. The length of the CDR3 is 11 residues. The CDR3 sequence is CASSHTDTQYF. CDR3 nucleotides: TGCGCCAGCAGTCACACAGATACGCAGTATTTT. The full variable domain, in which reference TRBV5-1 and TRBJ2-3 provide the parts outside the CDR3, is KAGVTQTPRYLIKTRGQQVTLSCSPISGHRSVSWYQQTPGQGLQFLFEYFSETQRNKGNFPGRFSGRQFSNSRSEMNVSTLELGDSALYLCASSHTDTQYFGPGTRLTVL.

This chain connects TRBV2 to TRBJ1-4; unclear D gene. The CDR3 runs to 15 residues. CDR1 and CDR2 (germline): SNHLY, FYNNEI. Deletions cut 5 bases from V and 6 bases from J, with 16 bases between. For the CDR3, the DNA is TGTGCCAGCAGTCGAGACCGATCCGGAGATGAAAAACTGTTTTTT. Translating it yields CASSRDRSGDEKLFF.

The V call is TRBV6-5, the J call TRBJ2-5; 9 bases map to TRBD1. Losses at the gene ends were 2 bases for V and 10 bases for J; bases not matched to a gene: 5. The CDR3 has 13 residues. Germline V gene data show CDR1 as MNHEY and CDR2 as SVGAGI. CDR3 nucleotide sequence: TGTGCCAGCAGTTACGGGGACAGGGTAATCCAGTACTTC. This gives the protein CASSYGDRVIQYF.

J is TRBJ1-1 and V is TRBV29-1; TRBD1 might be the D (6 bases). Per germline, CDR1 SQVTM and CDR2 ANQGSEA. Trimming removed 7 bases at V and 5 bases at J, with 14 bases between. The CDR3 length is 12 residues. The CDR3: CSAGTSGTEAFF. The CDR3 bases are TGCAGCGCAGGGACAAGTGGTACTGAAGCTTTCTTT.

The CDR3 DNA reads TGTGCCTGGAGTGTTATAGCGGGGGACACCGGGGAGCTGTTTTTT. It is translated as CAWSVIAGDTGELFF. The chain combines TRBV30 with TRBJ2-2; TRBD2 agrees at 9 bases. The CDR3 is 15 residues long. The germline gives CDR1 GTSNPN, CDR2 SVGIG (reference sequence). V dropped 0 bases and J dropped 3; count of bases not matched to a gene: 2.

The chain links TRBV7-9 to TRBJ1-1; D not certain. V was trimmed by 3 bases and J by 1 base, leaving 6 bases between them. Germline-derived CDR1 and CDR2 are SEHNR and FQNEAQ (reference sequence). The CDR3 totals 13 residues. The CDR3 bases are TGTGCCAGCAGCTTTTCTTCGAACACTGAAGCTTTCTTT. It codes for CASSFSSNTEAFF.

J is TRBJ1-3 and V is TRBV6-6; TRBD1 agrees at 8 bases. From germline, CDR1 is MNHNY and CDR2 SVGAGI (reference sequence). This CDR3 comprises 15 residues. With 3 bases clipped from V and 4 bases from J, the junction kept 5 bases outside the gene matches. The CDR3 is CASSYGQGGGNTIYF. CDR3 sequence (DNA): TGTGCCAGCAGTTATGGACAGGGTGGCGGAAACACCATATATTTT.